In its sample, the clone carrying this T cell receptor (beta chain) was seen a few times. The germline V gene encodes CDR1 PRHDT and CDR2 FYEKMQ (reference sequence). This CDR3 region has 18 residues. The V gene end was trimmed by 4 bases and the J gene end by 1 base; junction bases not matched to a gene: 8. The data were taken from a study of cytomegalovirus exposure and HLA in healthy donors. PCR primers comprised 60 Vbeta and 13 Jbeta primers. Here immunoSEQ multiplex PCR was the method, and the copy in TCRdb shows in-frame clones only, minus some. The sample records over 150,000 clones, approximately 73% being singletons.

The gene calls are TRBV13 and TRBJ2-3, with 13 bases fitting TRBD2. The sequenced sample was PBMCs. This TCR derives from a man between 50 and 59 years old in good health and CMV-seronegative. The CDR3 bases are TGTGCCAGCAGCTCGCCGGGACTAGCGGGGATACGCACAGATACGCAGTATTTT. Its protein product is CASSSPGLAGIRTDTQYF.